The entry below describes one T cell receptor (beta chain). The antigen it binds to is not known. No much larger clone exists at a distance of one base, and base qualities are not known. Relative to germline, V is missing 4 bases and J is missing 5 bases, with 7 bases of the junction outside any gene match. The CDR3 numbers 16 residues from cysteine through phenylalanine. Left in the record is the CDR3 DNA by itself, 48 bases read in frame from the first base. In the germline V gene, CDR1 corresponds to SGHDT and CDR2 to YYEEEE. Participants in the prospective study were enrolled through a virtual design, were aged roughly 18 to 100 years, and lived in roughly 26 United States geographic areas. In the prospective study, participants were assigned to cohorts based on the clinical history participants reported in a screening survey and a study questionnaire. Mobile phlebotomists in the prospective study collected whole blood, serum and a nasopharyngeal or oropharyngeal swab from every participant. Prospective study participants could optionally give additional blood draws and questionnaires over a roughly 2-month period. Before DNA extraction, blood samples from the prospective study were shipped at room temperature or frozen.

The sample belongs to a study of blood T cell repertoires in COVID-19 (TCRdb year 2020). At the level of the whole study: The collaborator samples originated in the United States, Italy and Spain and spanned the acute and convalescent phases of COVID-19. The material from the prospective study consisted of cDNA or gDNA derived from T cells, B-cell-depleted T cells, or PBMCs. The dataset comprised deeply sampled blood TCRbeta repertoires from subjects exposed to, actively infected with, or recovered from COVID-19. A freely available public database, intended as a resource for researchers studying the immune response to SARS-CoV-2, is where the repertoires were released. The samples were drawn from the first 160 participants of the ongoing ImmuneRACE study and from some 1,300 subjects provided by 6 global collaborators. The sample metadata nearly always contained a de-identified subject ID, COVID-19 status, age in years and sex. Where available, HLA class I and class II types were obtained from metadata supplied by the sample provider rather than from assay-based typing.

What the work shows at the level of the full study, not this receptor alone: How much clinical and demographic metadata was included differed by source and by participant, and the metadata was provided uncurated.

The immunoSEQ Assay, a bias-controlled multiplex PCR, was used to amplify TCRbeta CDR3 regions from genomic DNA. Under the source paper's analysis protocol: Within the assay, amplification of reference gene primers was used to estimate how many nucleated cells each sample contained. To quantify the absolute abundance of each unique TCRbeta CDR3 rearrangement, sequence reads were collapsed and filtered. For each sample, productive Simpson clonality was calculated as the square root of Simpson's diversity index across productive rearrangements. TCRdb obtained this table from immuneACCESS and retained in-frame rearrangements with V and J assigned. These tables miss some clones; where compared with another copy, unresolved V genes account for less than half of the shortfall, and the remainder is unexplained. V, J and clone size derive from that table, while D and trimming were established from the DNA sequence. The sample data list about 230,000 clones, and roughly 91% of these were observed just once. Roughly 4% of the sample belongs to the ten largest clones.

Sequenced: PBMCs or T cells enriched from blood (not recorded which). The chain links TRBV5-6 with TRBJ1-3; a stretch of 12 junction bases matches TRBD1. The TCR sequence derives from a woman aged 30 to 39 with acute COVID-19. The base sequence is TGTGCCAGCAGCGATATGGGACAGGGGGCGAGAAACACCATATATTTT. It is translated as CASSDMGQGARNTIYF. Supplemented by the reference TRBV5-6 and TRBJ1-3 proteins around the CDR3, the complete variable domain is DAGVTQSPTHLIKTRGQQVTLRCSPKSGHDTVSWYQQALGQGPQFIFQYYEEEERQRGNFPDRFSGHQFPNYSSELNVNALLLGDSALYLCASSDMGQGARNTIYFGEGSWLTVV.